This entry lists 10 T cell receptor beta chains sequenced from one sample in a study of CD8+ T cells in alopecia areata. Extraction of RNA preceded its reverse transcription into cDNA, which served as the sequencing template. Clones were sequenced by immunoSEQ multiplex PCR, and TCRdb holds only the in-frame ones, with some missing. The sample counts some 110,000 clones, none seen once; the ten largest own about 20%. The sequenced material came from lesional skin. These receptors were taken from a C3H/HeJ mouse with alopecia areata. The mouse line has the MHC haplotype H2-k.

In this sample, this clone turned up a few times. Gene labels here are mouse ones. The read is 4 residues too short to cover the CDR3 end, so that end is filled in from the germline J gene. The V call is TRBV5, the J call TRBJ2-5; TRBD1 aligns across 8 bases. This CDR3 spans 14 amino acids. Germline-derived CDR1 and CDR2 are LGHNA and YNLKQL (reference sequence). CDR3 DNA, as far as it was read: TGTGCCAGCAGCCATGGACAGGGTGAGGAC. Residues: CASSHGQGED. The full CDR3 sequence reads CASSHGQGEDTQYF.

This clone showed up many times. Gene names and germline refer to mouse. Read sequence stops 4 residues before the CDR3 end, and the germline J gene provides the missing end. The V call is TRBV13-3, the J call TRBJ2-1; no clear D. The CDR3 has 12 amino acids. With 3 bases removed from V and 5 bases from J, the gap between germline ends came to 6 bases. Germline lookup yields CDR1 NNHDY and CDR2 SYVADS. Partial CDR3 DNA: TGTGCCAGCAGTGGCGCAGATGCT. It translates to CASSGADA. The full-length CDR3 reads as CASSGADAEQFF.

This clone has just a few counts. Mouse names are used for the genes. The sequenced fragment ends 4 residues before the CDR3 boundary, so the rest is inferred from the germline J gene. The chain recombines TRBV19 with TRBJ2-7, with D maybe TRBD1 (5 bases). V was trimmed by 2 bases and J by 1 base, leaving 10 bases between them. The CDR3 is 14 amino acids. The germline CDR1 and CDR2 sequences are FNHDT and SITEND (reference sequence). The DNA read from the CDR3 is TGTGCCAGCAGTATTGCGCAGGGATCCTAT. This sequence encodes CASSIAQGSY. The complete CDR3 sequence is CASSIAQGSYEQYF.

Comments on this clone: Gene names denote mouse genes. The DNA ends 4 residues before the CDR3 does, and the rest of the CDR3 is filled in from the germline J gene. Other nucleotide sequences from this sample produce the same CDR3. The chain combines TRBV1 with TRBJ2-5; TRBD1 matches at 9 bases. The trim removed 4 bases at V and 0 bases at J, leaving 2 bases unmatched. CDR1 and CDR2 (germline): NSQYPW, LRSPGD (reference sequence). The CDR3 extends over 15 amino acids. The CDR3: CTCSDRGLNQDTQYF. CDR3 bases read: TGCACCTGCAGTGACAGGGGGCTTAACCAAGAC.

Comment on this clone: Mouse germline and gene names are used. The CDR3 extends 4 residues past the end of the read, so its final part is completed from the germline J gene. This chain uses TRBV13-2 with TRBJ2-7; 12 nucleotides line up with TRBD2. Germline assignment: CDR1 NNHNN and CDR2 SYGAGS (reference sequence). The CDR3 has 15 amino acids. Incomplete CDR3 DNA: TGTGCCAGCGGTGGGGACTGGGGGGTCCTTTAT. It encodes CASGGDWGVLY. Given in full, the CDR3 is CASGGDWGVLYEQYF.

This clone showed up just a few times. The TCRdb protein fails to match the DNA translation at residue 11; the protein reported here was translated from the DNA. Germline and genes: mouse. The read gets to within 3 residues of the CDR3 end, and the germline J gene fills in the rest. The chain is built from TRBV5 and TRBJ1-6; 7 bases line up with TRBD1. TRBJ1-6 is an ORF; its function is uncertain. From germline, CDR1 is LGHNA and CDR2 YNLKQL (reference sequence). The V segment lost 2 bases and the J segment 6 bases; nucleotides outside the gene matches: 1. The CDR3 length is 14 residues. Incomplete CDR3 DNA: TGTGCCAGCAGCCAAAGACAGGGTAATTCGCCC. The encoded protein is CASSQRQGNSP. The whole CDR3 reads CASSQRQGNSPLYF.

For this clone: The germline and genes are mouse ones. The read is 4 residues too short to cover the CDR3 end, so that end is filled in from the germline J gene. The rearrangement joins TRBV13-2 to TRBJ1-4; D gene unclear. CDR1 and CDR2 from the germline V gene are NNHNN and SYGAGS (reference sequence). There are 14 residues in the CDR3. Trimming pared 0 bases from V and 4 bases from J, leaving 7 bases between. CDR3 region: CASGDENSNERLFF. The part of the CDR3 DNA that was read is TGTGCCAGCGGTGATGAGAACAGCAACGAA.

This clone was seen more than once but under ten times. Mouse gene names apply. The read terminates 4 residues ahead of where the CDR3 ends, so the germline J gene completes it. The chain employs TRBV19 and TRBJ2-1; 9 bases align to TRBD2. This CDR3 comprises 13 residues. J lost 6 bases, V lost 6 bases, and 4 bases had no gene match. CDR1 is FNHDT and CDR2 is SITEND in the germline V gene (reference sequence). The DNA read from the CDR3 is TGTGCCAGCACCCGACTGGGGGTTGCT. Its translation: CASTRLGVA. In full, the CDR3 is CASTRLGVAEQFF.

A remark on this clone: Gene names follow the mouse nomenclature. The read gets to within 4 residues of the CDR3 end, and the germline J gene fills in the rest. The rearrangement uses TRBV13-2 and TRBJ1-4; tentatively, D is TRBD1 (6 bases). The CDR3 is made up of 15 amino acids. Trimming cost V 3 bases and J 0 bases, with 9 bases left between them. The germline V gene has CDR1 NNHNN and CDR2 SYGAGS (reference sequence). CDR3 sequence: CASGGGQFSNERLFF. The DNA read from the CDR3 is TGTGCCAGCGGTGGGGGACAATTTTCCAACGAA.

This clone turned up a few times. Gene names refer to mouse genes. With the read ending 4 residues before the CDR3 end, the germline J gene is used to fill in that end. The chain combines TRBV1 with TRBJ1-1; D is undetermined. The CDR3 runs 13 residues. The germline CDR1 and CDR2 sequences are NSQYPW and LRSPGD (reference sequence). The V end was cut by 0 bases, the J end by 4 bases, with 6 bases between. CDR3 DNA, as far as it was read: TGCACCTGCAGTGCAGACATTTTCACA. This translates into CTCSADIFT. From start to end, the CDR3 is CTCSADIFTEVFF.